This T cell receptor (beta chain) is from a study of cytomegalovirus exposure and HLA in healthy donors. About the study: Falling in the Caucasian-associated ancestry cluster were 81% of 398 genotyped donors. General study findings and limits: Rates of TCR association differed by HLA locus in a later analysis, with DRB1 highest and HLA-C lowest.

PCR amplification relied on 60 Vbeta primers (plus 13 Jbeta primers). The data were produced by immunoSEQ multiplex PCR, yet TCRdb's version contains in-frame clones alone and is incomplete. The sample records approximately 89,000 clones, 62% being singletons. As to this clone: Its antigen is unidentified.

The CDR3 runs to 15 residues. The J segment lost 3 bases and the V segment lost 6 bases, leaving 5 bases of the junction unmatched. Per germline, CDR1 MNHEY and CDR2 SVGAGI. The rearrangement links TRBV6-5 to TRBJ1-5, with 10 bases lining up with TRBD1. Sequencing was carried out using PBMCs. This sequence originates from a woman in her twenties or thirties in good health and CMV-seropositive. CDR3 amino acids: CASRGTGALNQPQHF. CDR3 DNA sequence: TGTGCCAGCAGGGGGACAGGGGCCCTCAATCAGCCCCAGCATTTT.